The rows below give T cell receptor beta chains drawn from one sample of a study of cytomegalovirus exposure and HLA in healthy donors. Method: immunoSEQ multiplex PCR; TCRdb's copy keeps in-frame clones and lacks some. The sample has roughly 99,000 clones, around 74% seen once. The sequenced material came from PBMCs. All receptors derive from a woman aged 40 to 50 in good health and CMV-seropositive. Both conserved end residues are part of each CDR3.

V,J,CDR3
TRBV11-2,TRBJ2-7,CASSLEPSYEQYF
TRBV4-2,TRBJ2-5,CASSQDPGGGVETQYF
TRBV7-9,TRBJ1-4,CASSATGVLEKLFF
TRBV4-3,TRBJ2-2,CASRQGPNTGELFF
TRBV27,TRBJ1-4,CASSLSRVNEKLFF
TRBV7-6,TRBJ2-3,CASSLGALAGGSTSTDTQYF
TRBV7-9,TRBJ1-3,CASSLQGAPGNTIYF
TRBV5-6,TRBJ2-7,CASSPQGLAAYEQYF
TRBV2,TRBJ2-7,CASSPDRGEQYF
TRBV6-5,TRBJ2-7,CASSSSAGGPYEQYF
TRBV30,TRBJ2-4,CAWSVLELGGTQYF
TRBV11-3,TRBJ2-1,CASSKDRGEQFF
TRBV7-6,TRBJ2-5,CASSLEERAGETQYF
TRBV2,TRBJ2-3,CASKTGGSPQYF
TRBV6-5,TRBJ1-5,CASSYSYNQPQHF
TRBV5-1,TRBJ2-2,CASSLARGTNTGELFF
TRBV5-6,TRBJ1-2,CASSSGEGVNYGYTF
TRBV4-1,TRBJ2-1,CASSQLLAASSYNEQFF
TRBV1,TRBJ2-3,CTSSQDPMGQGLLAGGPDTQYF
TRBV4-1,TRBJ2-3,CASSQGTSGGDYTDTQYF
TRBV4-1,TRBJ2-1,CASSQDTMDRAPPYNEQFF
TRBV19,TRBJ1-2,CASSGYKSGSNYGYTF
TRBV6-1,TRBJ1-5,CATSGRYSNQPQHF
TRBV30,TRBJ2-7,CAWSVRSGYEQYF
TRBV2,TRBJ1-1,CASSVQGGDTEAFF